What follows describes a single T cell receptor (beta chain). Sequencing was performed with immunoSEQ multiplex PCR; in TCRdb, only in-frame clones are kept and a portion is missing. The sample comprises 200,000 to 250,000 clones, roughly 86% of which are singletons, and around an eighth rests with the top ten. The sample comes from a study of blood T cell repertoires in COVID-19. Across the study: Both acute and convalescent COVID-19 samples were obtained from the United States, Italy and Spain. PBMCs, B-cell-depleted T cells, or T cells were the source of the cDNA or gDNA that made up the material.

V shed 4 bases and J shed 3 bases, with 4 bases lying between them. Germline assignment: CDR1 LGHDT and CDR2 YNNKEL (reference sequence). This CDR3 is built from 12 residues. Sequencing was performed on peripheral blood. The clonotype was recovered from a man older than 75 with acute or convalescent COVID-19. J is TRBJ1-3 and V is TRBV3-1 (or the pseudogene TRBV3-2); no definite D call. CDR3: CASSPYGNTIYF. As DNA, the CDR3 is TGTGCCAGCAGCCCTTATGGAAACACCATATATTTT.